The next 10 T cell receptor beta chains were all read from a single sample in a study of immune evolution from preneoplasia to lung adenocarcinoma. Clones were sequenced by immunoSEQ multiplex PCR, and TCRdb holds only the in-frame ones, with some missing. Here the sample spans fewer than 6,500 clones, around 69% being singletons. Material for sequencing was FFPE lung adenocarcinoma in situ tissue. These receptors all come from a donor older than 65 with lung adenocarcinoma.

The rearrangement joins TRBV19 to TRBJ2-3; TRBD2 aligns across 7 bases. CDR1 and CDR2 from the germline V gene are LNHDA and SQIVND (reference sequence). CDR3 size: 14 residues. V dropped 6 bases and J dropped 1; count of bases not matched to a gene: 4. This CDR3 reads CASRTAGGTDTQYF. Here the CDR3 DNA reads TGTGCCAGTAGGACTGCGGGGGGCACAGATACGCAGTATTTT. The entire variable domain, with the rest obtained from reference TRBV19 and TRBJ2-3, is as follows: DGGITQSPKYLFRKEGQNVTLSCEQNLNHDAMYWYRQDPGQGLRLIYYSQIVNDFQKGDIAEGYSVSREKKESFPLTVTSAQKNPTAFYLCASRTAGGTDTQYFGPGTRLTVL.

The chain recombines TRBV10-1 with TRBJ2-1; 12 bases map to TRBD2. The V segment lost 6 bases and the J segment 7 bases; nucleotides outside the gene matches: 10. The CDR3 is made up of 16 amino acids. Germline CDR1 and CDR2: WNHNN and SYGVQD (reference sequence). CDR3 coding DNA: TGCGCCAGCAGCCGACTAGCGGGGGCCGGAGCGAATGAGCAGTTCTTC. This codes for CASSRLAGAGANEQFF.

This clone has only one observation. The chain recombines TRBV5-4 with TRBJ1-2, with a possible D match to TRBD1 (5 bases). The CDR3 runs 13 residues. V was pared by 2 bases and J by 4 bases, with 9 bases between. Looked up from germline, CDR1 is SGHNT and CDR2 is YYREEE (reference sequence). The CDR3 is CASSFGGTYGYTF. In nucleotides, the CDR3 is TGTGCCAGCAGCTTTGGGGGAACCTATGGCTACACCTTC.

The rearrangement links TRBV28 to TRBJ2-3; D is unresolved. CDR3 length: 14 residues. From germline, CDR1 is MDHEN and CDR2 SYDVKM. The ends were cut back, 2 bases at V and 2 bases at J, with 8 bases in the middle. CDR3 sequence (DNA): TGTGCCAGCAGTTTACGCAGTTACACAGATACGCAGTATTTT. Encoded protein: CASSLRSYTDTQYF.

This clone was observed a handful of times. The J gene is TRBJ2-7, the V gene TRBV18; 9 bases are shared with TRBD1. The CDR3 contains 17 residues. Trimming took 0 bases from V and 2 from J; bases not matched to a gene: 8. Germline-derived CDR1 and CDR2 are KGHSH and LQKENI. CDR3 in amino acids: CASSPPRGTGSTYEQYF. The CDR3 DNA reads TGTGCCAGCTCACCACCGCGTGGGACAGGGTCCACCTACGAGCAGTACTTC.

The chain recombines TRBV7-9 with TRBJ1-1; D perhaps matches TRBD1 (5 bases). Germline assignment: CDR1 SEHNR and CDR2 FQNEAQ (reference sequence). The V end lost 6 bases, the J end lost 3 bases, and 11 bases lay between the germline ends. CDR3 length: 13 amino acids. CDR3 coding DNA: TGTGCCAGCAGTTGGGGGTGGGACACTGAAGCTTTCTTT. This sequence encodes CASSWGWDTEAFF.

The chain is built from TRBV9 and TRBJ2-7; 9 bases match TRBD2. The V segment lost 4 bases and the J segment 6 bases; nucleotides outside the gene matches: 11. Germline V gene sequence: CDR1 SGDLS, CDR2 YYNGEE. The CDR3 is 15 amino acids. The CDR3 protein is CASSPREGGGGEQYF. As DNA, the CDR3 is TGTGCCAGCAGCCCCAGGGAAGGCGGGGGGGGCGAGCAGTACTTC.

V gene TRBV5-1 combines with J gene TRBJ2-3; D is ambiguous. This CDR3 has 14 amino acids. Trimming pared 0 bases from V and 2 bases from J, leaving 7 bases between. Germline V CDR1 and CDR2: SGHRS, YFSETQ. CDR3 DNA: TGCGCCAGCAGCTTGGGGCAGTACACAGATACGCAGTATTTT. This gives the protein CASSLGQYTDTQYF.

The V gene is TRBV19, the J gene TRBJ1-1; D might be TRBD1 (5 bases). With 6 bases removed from V and 0 bases from J, the gap between germline ends came to 20 bases. Germline V gives CDR1 LNHDA, CDR2 SQIVND (reference sequence). The CDR3 loop spans 17 amino acids. The CDR3 spells CASRERGDISLNTEAFF. The CDR3 nucleotides are TGTGCCAGTAGAGAGAGGGGTGACATTTCTCTGAACACTGAAGCTTTCTTT. Looking up the rest from reference TRBV19 and TRBJ1-1 gives the full variable domain: DGGITQSPKYLFRKEGQNVTLSCEQNLNHDAMYWYRQDPGQGLRLIYYSQIVNDFQKGDIAEGYSVSREKKESFPLTVTSAQKNPTAFYLCASRERGDISLNTEAFFGQGTRLTVV.

The sample holds one count of this clone. The chain links TRBV7-2 to TRBJ2-7; perhaps TRBD1 as D (6 bases). V was cut by 5 bases and J by 5 bases, with 10 bases left in between. Germline V gene data show CDR1 as SGHTA and CDR2 as FQGNSA. The CDR3 has 12 amino acids. For the CDR3, the DNA is TGTGCCAGCAGCCTTCACAGGGACGAGCAGTACTTC. Its translation is CASSLHRDEQYF. Looking up the rest from reference TRBV7-2 and TRBJ2-7 gives the full variable domain: GAGVSQSPSNKVTEKGKDVELRCDPISGHTALYWYRQSLGQGLEFLIYFQGNSAPDKSGLPSDRFSAERTGGSVSTLTIQRTQQEDSAVYLCASSLHRDEQYFGPGTRLTVT.